This T cell receptor beta chain was identified during a study of liver allograft versus peripheral blood T cells. In the study overall: The authors compared T cell receptor repertoires in transplanted livers with recipients' peripheral blood repertoires.

Trimming removed 0 bases at V and 8 bases at J, with 16 bases between. Germline V gene data show CDR1 as ENHRY and CDR2 as SYGVKD. CDR3 length equals 15 residues. In TCRdb, the reads were re-called with MiXCR into one record per CDR3 protein. The table includes 15,000 to 20,000 distinct CDR3 sequences, 22% detected once. The origin of this receptor is a human patient who had a liver transplant. Some T cells could come from the graft donor. This chain uses TRBV10-3 with TRBJ1-2; unclear D gene. The CDR3 is CAISESAGRGYGYTF. CDR3 nucleotides: TGTGCCATCAGTGAGTCCGCCGGCCGAGGCTACGGCTACACCTTC.